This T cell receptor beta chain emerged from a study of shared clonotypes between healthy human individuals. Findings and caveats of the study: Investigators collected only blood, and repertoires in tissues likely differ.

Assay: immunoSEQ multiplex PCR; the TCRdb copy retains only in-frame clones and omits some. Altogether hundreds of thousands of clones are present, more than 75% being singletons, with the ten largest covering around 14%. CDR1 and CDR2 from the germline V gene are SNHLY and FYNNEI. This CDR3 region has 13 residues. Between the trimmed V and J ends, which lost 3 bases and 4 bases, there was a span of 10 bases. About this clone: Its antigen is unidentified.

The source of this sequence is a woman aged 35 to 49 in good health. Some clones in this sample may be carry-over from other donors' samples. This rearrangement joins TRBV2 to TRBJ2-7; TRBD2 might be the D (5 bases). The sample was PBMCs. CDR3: CASSEELEYEQYF. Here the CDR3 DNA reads TGTGCCAGCAGTGAGGAACTAGAATACGAGCAGTACTTC.